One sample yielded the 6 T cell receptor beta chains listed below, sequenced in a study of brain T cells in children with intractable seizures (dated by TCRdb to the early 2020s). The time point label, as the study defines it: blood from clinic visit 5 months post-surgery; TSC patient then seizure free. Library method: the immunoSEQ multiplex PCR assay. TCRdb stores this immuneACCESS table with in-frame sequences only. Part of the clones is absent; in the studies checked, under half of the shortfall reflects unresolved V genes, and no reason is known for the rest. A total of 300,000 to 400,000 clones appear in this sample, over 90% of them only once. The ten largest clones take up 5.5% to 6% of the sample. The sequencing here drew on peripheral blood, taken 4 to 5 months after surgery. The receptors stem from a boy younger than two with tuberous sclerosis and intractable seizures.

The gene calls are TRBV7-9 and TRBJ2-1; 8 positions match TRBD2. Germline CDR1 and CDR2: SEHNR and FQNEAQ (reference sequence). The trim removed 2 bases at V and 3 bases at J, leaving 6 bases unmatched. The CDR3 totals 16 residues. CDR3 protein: CASSLLAGGVYNEQFF. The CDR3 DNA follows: TGTGCCAGCAGCTTATTGGCGGGAGGCGTCTACAATGAGCAGTTCTTC.

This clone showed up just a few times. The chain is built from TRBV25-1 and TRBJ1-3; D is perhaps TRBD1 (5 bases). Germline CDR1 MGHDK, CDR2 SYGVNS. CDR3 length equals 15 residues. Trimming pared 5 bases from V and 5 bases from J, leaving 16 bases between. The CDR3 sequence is CASSLSPRARNTIYF. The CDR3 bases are TGTGCCAGCAGTCTCAGTCCCAGGGCCAGAAACACCATATATTTT.

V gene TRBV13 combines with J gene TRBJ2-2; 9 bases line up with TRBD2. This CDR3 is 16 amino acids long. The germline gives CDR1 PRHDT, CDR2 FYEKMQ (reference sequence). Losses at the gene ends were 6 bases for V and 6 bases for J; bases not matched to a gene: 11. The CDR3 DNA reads TGTGCCAGCAGTCCCCGGGTAGCGGGAGTATCCGGGGAGCTGTTTTTT. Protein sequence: CASSPRVAGVSGELFF.

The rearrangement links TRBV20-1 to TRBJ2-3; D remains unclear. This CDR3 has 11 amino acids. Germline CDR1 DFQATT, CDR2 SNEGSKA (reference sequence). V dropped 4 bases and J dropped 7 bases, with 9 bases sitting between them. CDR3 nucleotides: TGCAGTGCTAACATCGCGAATACGCAGTATTTT. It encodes CSANIANTQYF.

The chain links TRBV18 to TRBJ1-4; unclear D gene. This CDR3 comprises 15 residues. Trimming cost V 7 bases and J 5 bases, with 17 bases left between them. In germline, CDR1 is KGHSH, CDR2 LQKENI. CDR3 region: CASLKTVDSNEKLFF. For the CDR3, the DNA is TGTGCCAGCTTAAAAACGGTGGACTCCAATGAAAAACTGTTTTTT.

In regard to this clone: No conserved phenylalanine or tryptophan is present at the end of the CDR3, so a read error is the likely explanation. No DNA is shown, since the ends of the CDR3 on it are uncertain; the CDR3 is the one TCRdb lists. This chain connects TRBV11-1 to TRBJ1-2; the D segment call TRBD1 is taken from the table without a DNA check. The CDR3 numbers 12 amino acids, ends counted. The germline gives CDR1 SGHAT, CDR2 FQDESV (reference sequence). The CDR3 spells CASSSRRDRLYS.